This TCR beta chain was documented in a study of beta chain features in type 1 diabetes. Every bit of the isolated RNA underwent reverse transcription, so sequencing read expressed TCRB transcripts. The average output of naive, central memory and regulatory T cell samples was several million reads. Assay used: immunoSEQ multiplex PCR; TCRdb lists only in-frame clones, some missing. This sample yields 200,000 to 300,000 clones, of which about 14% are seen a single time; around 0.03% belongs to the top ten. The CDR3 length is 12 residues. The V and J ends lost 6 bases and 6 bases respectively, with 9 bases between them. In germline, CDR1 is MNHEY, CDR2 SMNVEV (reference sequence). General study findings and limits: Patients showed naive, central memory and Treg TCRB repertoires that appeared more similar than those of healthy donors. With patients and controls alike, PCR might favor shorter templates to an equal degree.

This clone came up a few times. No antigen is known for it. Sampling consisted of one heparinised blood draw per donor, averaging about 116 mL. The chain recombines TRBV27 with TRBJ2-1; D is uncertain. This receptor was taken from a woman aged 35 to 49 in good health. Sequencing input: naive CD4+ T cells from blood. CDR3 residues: CASSPRSNEQFF. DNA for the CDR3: TGTGCCAGCAGCCCGCGAAGCAATGAGCAGTTCTTC.